This entry is about one T cell receptor (beta chain). The antigen is unknown. Pools of viral peptides were used by the ViraFEST assay to expand antigen-specific CD4+ T cells ahead of sequencing. Following 10 days of culture, CD4+ T cells were isolated. Vaccinees lacked prior SARS-CoV-2 infection and tested negative for nucleocapsid antibodies. The culture medium for some 2 million PBMC per well included approximately 10 IU/ml IL-2 and about 9.1 ug/ml peptides. This record belongs to a study of vaccination effects on CD4 cells after COVID-19. Study background: The participants, recipients of two vaccine doses, got either BNT162b2 or mRNA-1273.

Study-level findings and limits: After vaccination of healthy people, only 1 of 255 vaccine-induced clones cross-reacted with common cold coronaviruses. Vaccine- and infection-induced clones showed marked clonal contraction late following vaccination.

Germline loops: CDR1 MDHEN, CDR2 SYDVKM. The CDR3 is made up of 15 amino acids. V dropped 2 bases and J dropped 0 bases, with 11 bases sitting between them. The repertoire was sequenced with immunoSEQ multiplex PCR; TCRdb's copy has only in-frame clones and lacks some. The data contain some 41,000 clones, about 80% of them seen just once; the ten biggest clones take up 11%. The clonotype originates from a human donor who received a COVID-19 vaccine. V is TRBV28 and J is TRBJ2-7; D gene uncertain. Source: CD4+ T cells from PBMCs cultured with SARS-CoV-2 spike peptides, taken before COVID-19 vaccination. The CDR3 spells CASSLGPPSSYEQYV. Here the CDR3 DNA reads TGTGCCAGCAGTTTAGGCCCCCCCAGCTCCTACGAGCAGTACGTC.